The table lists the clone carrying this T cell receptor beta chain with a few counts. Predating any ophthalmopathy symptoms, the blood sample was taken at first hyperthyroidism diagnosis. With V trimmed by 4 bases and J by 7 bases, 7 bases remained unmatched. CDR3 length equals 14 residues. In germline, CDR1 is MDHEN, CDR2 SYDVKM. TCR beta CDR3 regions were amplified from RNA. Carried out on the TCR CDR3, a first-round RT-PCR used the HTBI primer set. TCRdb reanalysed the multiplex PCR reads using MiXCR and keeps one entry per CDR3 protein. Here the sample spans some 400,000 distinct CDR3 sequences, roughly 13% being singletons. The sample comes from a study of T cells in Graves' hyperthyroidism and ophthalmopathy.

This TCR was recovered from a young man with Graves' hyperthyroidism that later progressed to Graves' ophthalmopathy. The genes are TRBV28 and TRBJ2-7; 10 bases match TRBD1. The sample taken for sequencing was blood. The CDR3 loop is CASSSWTGGGEQYF. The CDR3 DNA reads TGTGCCAGCAGTTCCTGGACAGGGGGGGGGGAGCAGTACTTC. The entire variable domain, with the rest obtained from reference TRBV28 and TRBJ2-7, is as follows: DVKVTQSSRYLVKRTGEKVFLECVQDMDHENMFWYRQDPGLGLRLIYFSYDVKMKEKGDIPEGYSVSREKKERFSLILESASTNQTSMYLCASSSWTGGGEQYFGPGTRLTVT.